This is a list of T cell receptor beta chains from one sample in a study of monozygotic twins with inflammatory bowel disease. TCRdb reprocessed the 5' RACE reads, keeping one entry per CDR3 protein, no DNA. The table counts under 350,000 distinct CDR3 sequences; 5% to 6% lies in the top ten. Source material: blood. These receptors came from a human donor with ulcerative colitis or Crohn's disease, or a healthy co-twin of an affected twin (not recorded which). CDR3s include the opening cysteine and the closing phenylalanine or tryptophan.

>TRBJ1-2|TRBV6-2/TRBV6-3
CASSSRLGYTF
>TRBJ2-1|TRBV27
CASSWLTGANEQFF
>TRBJ2-3|TRBV6-2/TRBV6-3
CASSFIAGPTDTQYF
>TRBJ2-1|TRBV28
CASSLVGDQFF
>TRBJ2-4|TRBV11-1
CASSLELVSGDLKNIQYF
>TRBJ2-5|TRBV28
CASSSRTGRRGQETQYF
>TRBJ2-3|TRBV10-1
CASSESLAGGRDTQYF
>TRBJ2-3|TRBV12-3/TRBV12-4
CASSSHPSLNGSDTQYF
>TRBJ1-1|TRBV4-3
CASSQDPTGRGTEAFF
>TRBJ1-5|TRBV7-2
CASSLFDQPQHF
>TRBJ2-7|TRBV10-3
CAISPGTSSYEQYF
>TRBJ2-3|TRBV5-1
CASSSATDSTDTQYF
>TRBJ2-7|TRBV19
CASSRSARNYEQYF
>TRBJ1-6|TRBV12-5
CASGQEWGSPLHF
>TRBJ2-7|TRBV3-1
CASSRVYPRYEQYF
>TRBJ1-2|TRBV7-8
CASTLLQGYGYTF
>TRBJ2-3|TRBV29-1
CSVEGNTDTQYF
>TRBJ2-3|TRBV15
CATSLPSDTQYF
>TRBJ1-2|TRBV7-8
CASSPQVARGYTF
>TRBJ1-5|TRBV20-1
CSARDGTEYSNQPQHF
>TRBJ2-7|TRBV6-5
CASTGLSANEQYF
>TRBJ2-3|TRBV6-5
CASSYGDREPDTQYF
>TRBJ2-7|TRBV9
CASSVDGTGYEQYF
>TRBJ2-5|TRBV19
CASWDGKAQETQYF
>TRBJ1-2|TRBV20-1
CSAANLFYGYTF
>TRBJ2-3|TRBV5-1
CASSFTTDTQYF
>TRBJ2-7|TRBV5-1
CASSLTPNEQYF
>TRBJ1-2|TRBV20-1
CSASARDYGYTF